The T cell receptor (beta chain) under discussion was sequenced for a study of blood T cell repertoires in COVID-19 (TCRdb year 2020). In the study overall: Collaborator samples came from the United States, Italy and Spain and covered acute and convalescent phases of COVID-19. The dataset comprised deeply sampled blood TCRbeta repertoires from subjects exposed to, actively infected with, or recovered from COVID-19. Where available, HLA class I and class II types were obtained from metadata supplied by the sample provider rather than from assay-based typing. Samples were obtained from the ongoing ImmuneRACE study (first 160 participants) and from 1,000 to 1,500 subjects provided by 6 global collaborators. The prospective study material was composed of cDNA or gDNA derived from T cells, B-cell-depleted T cells, or PBMCs. Sample metadata almost always included a de-identified subject ID, COVID-19 status, age in years and sex. The repertoires were released in a freely available public database intended as a resource for research on the immune response to SARS-CoV-2. Study-level results and caveats: The quantity of clinical and demographic metadata differed by source and by participant and was supplied without curation.

In the prospective study, participants were about 18 to 100 years old, resided in fewer than 25 geographic areas of the United States, and were enrolled through a virtual design. In the prospective study, participants were assigned to cohorts based on the clinical history participants reported in a screening survey and a study questionnaire. Exposed participants were defined as having been in contact with someone with a PCR-confirmed or clinician-diagnosed COVID-19 case within 2 weeks of study entry. In the prospective study, whole blood, serum and a nasopharyngeal or oropharyngeal swab were collected from each participant by mobile phlebotomists. Additional blood draws and questionnaires over an approximately two-month period could optionally be provided by prospective study participants. Before DNA extraction, prospective study blood samples were shipped either frozen or at room temperature.

TCRbeta CDR3 regions were amplified from genomic DNA using the immunoSEQ Assay, a bias-controlled multiplex PCR. Per the authors' processing: The number of nucleated cells in each sample was estimated by amplification of reference gene primers within the assay. To quantify the absolute abundance of each unique TCRbeta CDR3 rearrangement, sequence reads were collapsed and filtered. For each sample, productive Simpson clonality was calculated by taking the square root of Simpson's diversity index across productive rearrangements. TCRdb carries this immuneACCESS record with in-frame sequences only. Its versions omit some clonotypes, under half of them owing to an unresolved V gene in the studies checked, with the rest unexplained. The V and J calls and clone size are taken from that table; D and trimming were inferred from the DNA. Present in this sample are a few hundred thousand clones, 65% to 90% of which were seen just once. Of the sample, about 4.7% is held by the ten largest clones.

From the cysteine through the phenylalanine, the CDR3 covers 15 amino acids. Only the CDR3 DNA is retained, 45 bases long and in frame from the first base. The V end gives up 5 bases and the J end 6 bases, leaving 13 bases in the junction not matched to a gene. From the germline V gene, CDR1 is SGHRS and CDR2 is YFSETQ. With respect to this clone: The target of this receptor is not known. Per-nucleotide qualities are absent, and no much larger clonotype sits a single base away.

Material for sequencing was PBMCs or T cells enriched from blood (not recorded which). The sequence joins TRBV5-1 to TRBJ2-7; TRBD1 aligns with 8 central bases. This receptor was taken from a woman aged 30 to 39 who had been exposed to COVID-19. The DNA is TGCGCCAGCAGTTGGACACCGGACAGGGCCGGCGAGCAGTACTTC. Translated, this is CASSWTPDRAGEQYF.